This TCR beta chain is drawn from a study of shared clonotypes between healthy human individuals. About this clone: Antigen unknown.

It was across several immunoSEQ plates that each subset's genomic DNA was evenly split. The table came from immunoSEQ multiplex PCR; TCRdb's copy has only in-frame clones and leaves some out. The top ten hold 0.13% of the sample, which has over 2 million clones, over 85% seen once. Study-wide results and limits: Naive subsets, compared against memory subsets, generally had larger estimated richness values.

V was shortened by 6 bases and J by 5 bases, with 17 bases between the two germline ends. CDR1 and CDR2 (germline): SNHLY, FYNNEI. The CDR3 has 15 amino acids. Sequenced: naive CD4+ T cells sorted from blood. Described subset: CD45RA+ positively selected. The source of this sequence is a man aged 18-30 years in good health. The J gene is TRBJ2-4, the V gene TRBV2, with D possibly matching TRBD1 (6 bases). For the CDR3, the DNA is TGTGCCAGCAGGTCAAATACAGGGAATGAAAACATTCAGTACTTC. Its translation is CASRSNTGNENIQYF.